This entry describes one T cell receptor (beta chain). TCRdb reanalyzed the 5' RACE reads, giving one entry per CDR3 protein sequence and no DNA. The repertoire table contains over 110,000 distinct CDR3 sequences. Per the germline V gene, CDR1 is MNHEY and CDR2 is SVGEGT. CDR3 size: 12 residues. These data come from a study of monozygotic twins with inflammatory bowel disease. J is TRBJ1-2 and V is TRBV6-2 or TRBV6-3; there is no DNA to check the TCRdb D call of TRBD1. Sequenced material: blood. The sequence was obtained from a human donor with ulcerative colitis or Crohn's disease, or a healthy co-twin of an affected twin (not recorded which). CDR3 in amino acids: CASGQPGYGYTF.